This passage covers 18 T cell receptor beta chains from one sample sequenced in a study of cytomegalovirus exposure and HLA in healthy donors. The PCR had 60 Vbeta and 13 Jbeta primers. Libraries were prepared by immunoSEQ multiplex PCR; TCRdb keeps only in-frame clonotypes and omits some of them. The repertoire holds 150,000 to 200,000 clones, with just over 75% as singletons. The sequencing sample was made of PBMCs. The receptors originated from a woman aged 60-70 years in good health and CMV-seropositive.

The chain joins TRBV30 to TRBJ1-3; D is perhaps TRBD1 (6 bases). V was cut by 8 bases and J by 0 bases, with 11 bases left in between. Looked up from germline, CDR1 is GTSNPN and CDR2 is SVGIG (reference sequence). CDR3 length equals 13 residues. The CDR3 region has the DNA TGTGCCGGATCCAGGGGCTCTGGAAACACCATATATTTT. As protein: CAGSRGSGNTIYF. The variable domain in full, with the rest retrieved from reference TRBV30 and TRBJ1-3, is SQTIHQWPATLVQPVGSPLSLECTVEGTSNPNLYWYRQAAGRGLQLLFYSVGIGQISSEVPQNLSASRPQDRQFILSSKKLLLSDSGFYLCAGSRGSGNTIYFGEGSWLTVV.

The genes are TRBV28 and TRBJ1-5; D remains unclear. Germline assignment: CDR1 MDHEN and CDR2 SYDVKM. The CDR3 length is 13 residues. Trimming stripped 6 bases from V and 4 bases from J, with 10 bases between. As DNA, the CDR3 is TGTGCCAGCAGCTCACAGCTAAATCAGCCCCAGCATTTT. Amino acid sequence: CASSSQLNQPQHF.

The rearrangement uses TRBV11-2 and TRBJ2-7, with 7 bases aligning to TRBD2. Germline V lookup: CDR1 SGHAT, CDR2 FQNNGV. Trimming at V came to 5 bases and at J to 0 bases, leaving 4 bases not matched to a gene. The CDR3 is 14 residues long. Written as DNA, the CDR3 is TGTGCCAGCAGCCTGCGGGAGAGCTCCTACGAGCAGTACTTC. This translates into CASSLRESSYEQYF.

The chain combines TRBV2 with TRBJ2-3, with TRBD1 matching 9 bases. The CDR3 runs to 15 residues. The J segment lost 5 bases and the V segment lost 11 bases, leaving 14 bases of the junction unmatched. Per the germline V gene, CDR1 is SNHLY and CDR2 is FYNNEI. The CDR3 DNA is TGTGCCGGCTCTCCGGGACAGGGTGGTAGAGATACGCAGTATTTT. Translation: CAGSPGQGGRDTQYF.

The CDR3 DNA sequence: TGTGCCTCCACCAGGGGAAACACTGAAGCTTTCTTT. This codes for CASTRGNTEAFF. V and J are TRBV30 and TRBJ1-1; D is perhaps TRBD1 (6 bases). Germline loops: CDR1 GTSNPN, CDR2 SVGIG (reference sequence). V was cut by 7 bases and J by 2 bases, with 11 bases left in between. This CDR3 region has 12 residues.

The chain links TRBV5-1 to TRBJ1-4; 7 bases fit TRBD1. Germline assignment: CDR1 SGHRS and CDR2 YFSETQ. Germline trimming cut 0 bases from V and 8 bases from J; bases unmatched to any gene: 10. This CDR3 is 16 amino acids long. CDR3 loop: CASSLAPRTGREKLFF. The DNA for the CDR3 is TGCGCCAGCAGCTTGGCACCCCGGACAGGTCGAGAAAAACTGTTTTTT.

A remark on this clone: This sample also contains other DNA sequences that code for the same CDR3. V usage is TRBV28 and J usage is TRBJ2-3; 11 bases match TRBD2. This CDR3 is built from 16 residues. V was pared by 2 bases and J by 6 bases, with 7 bases of the junction left unmatched. Germline values: CDR1 MDHEN, CDR2 SYDVKM. CDR3 loop: CASSLRSGRAGDTQYF. DNA for the CDR3: TGTGCCAGCAGTTTACGTAGCGGGAGGGCCGGCGATACGCAGTATTTT.

The chain combines TRBV9 with TRBJ2-5, with D possibly matching TRBD2 (5 bases). The CDR3 has 13 residues. In germline, CDR1 is SGDLS, CDR2 YYNGEE. Trimming took off 5 bases at V and 4 bases at J, with 12 bases between the two ends. CDR3 sequence (DNA): TGTGCCAGCAGTCGAGGGTGGGCAGAGACCCAGTACTTC. As protein: CASSRGWAETQYF.

The chain couples TRBV28 to TRBJ2-7, with D perhaps TRBD1 (6 bases). Trimming took 8 bases from V and 0 from J, leaving 8 bases between them. Per the germline V gene, CDR1 is MDHEN and CDR2 is SYDVKM. This CDR3 is 12 amino acids long. DNA of the CDR3: TGTGCCAGCGTACAGGGCTCCTACGAGCAGTACTTC. Encoded protein: CASVQGSYEQYF.

The V gene is TRBV7-8, the J gene TRBJ1-5; a possible D gene is TRBD1 (5 bases). CDR3 length: 14 amino acids. The germline V and J ends were trimmed by 1 base and 4 bases, with 8 bases remaining between them. Germline assignment: CDR1 SGHVS and CDR2 FQNEAQ. This CDR3 reads CASSLDRGNQPQHF. CDR3 bases: TGTGCCAGCAGCTTAGACCGGGGGAATCAGCCCCAGCATTTT.

The rearrangement links TRBV7-8 to TRBJ2-2, with 9 bases fitting TRBD1. The CDR3 is 18 residues long. CDR1 SGHVS and CDR2 FQNEAQ come from the germline V gene. V dropped 2 bases and J dropped 3; count of bases not matched to a gene: 10. The CDR3 DNA sequence: TGTGCCAGCAGCTTAAGGGTAACAGGGGGCTTGGACACCGGGGAGCTGTTTTTT. Its protein is CASSLRVTGGLDTGELFF.

A few counts support this clone. The chain carries TRBV9 and TRBJ2-1; TRBD2 agrees at 10 bases. Trimming cost V 1 base and J 7 bases; bases outside gene matches: 8. The germline CDR1 and CDR2 sequences are SGDLS and YYNGEE. This CDR3 comprises 16 residues. The CDR3 reads CASSVSPGLAANEQFF. CDR3 nucleotide sequence: TGTGCCAGCAGCGTAAGTCCAGGACTAGCGGCTAATGAGCAGTTCTTC.

The rearrangement links TRBV4-1 to TRBJ2-2; D call uncertain. Trimming cost V 0 bases and J 3 bases, with 8 bases left between them. Germline V gives CDR1 MGHRA, CDR2 YSYEKL. This CDR3 has 15 residues. Here the CDR3 reads CASSQEGRYTGELFF. In DNA, the CDR3 is TGCGCCAGCAGCCAAGAAGGCAGGTACACCGGGGAGCTGTTTTTT.

This clone has a handful of counts. The chain combines TRBV5-1 with TRBJ1-4; D unresolved. CDR3 size: 16 residues. Trimming pared 5 bases from V and 2 bases from J, leaving 16 bases between. Germline-derived CDR1 and CDR2 are SGHRS and YFSETQ. Here the CDR3 reads CASSPARRDTNEKLFF. The CDR3 DNA reads as TGCGCCAGCAGTCCCGCGCGACGGGATACTAATGAAAAACTGTTTTTT.

The V gene is TRBV5-6, the J gene TRBJ2-2; D is perhaps TRBD2 (5 bases). Germline values: CDR1 SGHDT, CDR2 YYEEEE. V shed 0 bases and J shed 7 bases, with 13 bases lying between them. The CDR3 extends over 15 amino acids. Here the CDR3 reads CASSLERHGIGELFF. The CDR3 DNA reads TGTGCCAGCAGCTTGGAGCGGCACGGGATCGGGGAGCTGTTTTTT. Drawing the rest from reference TRBV5-6 and TRBJ2-2, the complete variable domain is DAGVTQSPTHLIKTRGQQVTLRCSPKSGHDTVSWYQQALGQGPQFIFQYYEEEERQRGNFPDRFSGHQFPNYSSELNVNALLLGDSALYLCASSLERHGIGELFFGEGSRLTVL.

V is TRBV2 and J is TRBJ2-5, with a tentative D call TRBD2 (6 bases). CDR3 size: 14 residues. The germline V gene encodes CDR1 SNHLY and CDR2 FYNNEI. V lost 5 bases to trimming and J lost 5 bases, with 15 bases between them. The CDR3 region is CASSTRRGTETQYF. The CDR3 DNA is TGTGCCAGCAGTACAAGGAGGGGAACGGAGACCCAGTACTTC.

The chain is built from TRBV2 and TRBJ2-6, with a tentative D call TRBD1 (5 bases). V lost 9 bases to trimming and J lost 0 bases, with 12 bases between them. The CDR3 consists of 15 residues. The V gene's germline CDR1 is SNHLY and CDR2 FYNNEI. The CDR3 region is CARQQVDSGANVLTF. CDR3 DNA sequence: TGTGCCAGACAACAGGTGGACTCTGGGGCCAACGTCCTGACTTTC.

The V and J genes are TRBV18 and TRBJ1-1, with 8 positions matching TRBD1. This CDR3 contains 17 residues. V gave up 2 bases and J gave up 4 bases; unmatched junction bases: 12. Germline V CDR1 and CDR2: KGHSH, LQKENI. The CDR3 DNA sequence: TGTGCCAGCTCACCAAGGACAGGGCCGGAGTTGGGCACTGAAGCTTTCTTT. Residues: CASSPRTGPELGTEAFF.